A selection of T cell receptor beta chains follows, all from one sample in a study of blood T cell repertoires in COVID-19. Data came from immunoSEQ multiplex PCR; TCRdb stores just in-frame clones and leaves some out. Of under 550,000 clones in the sample, over 85% were seen once. The specimen was peripheral blood. The source of these receptors is a man younger than 30 with COVID-19, enrolled during active disease. CDR3s include the opening cysteine and the closing phenylalanine or tryptophan. D genes are given only for firm matches. Clone size appears in some rows only: once, few, many, or a class for an expanded clone.

TRBV5-4	-	-	TRBJ2-1	CASSLEQLYNEQFF	TGTGCCAGCAGCTTGGAACAGCTCTACAATGAGCAGTTCTTC
TRBV19	TRBD2	once	TRBJ2-3	CASSKDSGGFTDTQYF	TGTGCCAGTAGTAAGGACAGCGGGGGGTTCACAGATACGCAGTATTTT
TRBV29-1	TRBD1	-	TRBJ2-2	CSVPGQGDTGELFF	TGCAGCGTCCCGGGACAGGGGGACACCGGGGAGCTGTTTTTT
TRBV7-8	TRBD1	once	TRBJ1-2	CASTRQGAYYGYTF	TGTGCCAGCACCAGACAGGGGGCTTACTATGGCTACACCTTC
TRBV6-5	-	few	TRBJ2-1	CATRDILTNNEQFF	TGTGCCACCCGGGACATACTTACCAACAATGAGCAGTTCTTC
TRBV7-9	TRBD1	-	TRBJ2-5	CASSLSGGTQETQYF	TGTGCCAGCAGCTTATCAGGGGGTACCCAAGAGACCCAGTACTTC
TRBV28	TRBD1	-	TRBJ2-7	CASSTTGAGEQYF	TGTGCCAGCAGCACGACAGGGGCGGGCGAGCAGTACTTC
TRBV5-1	TRBD1	-	TRBJ2-7	CASSPRDRGAEQYF	TGCGCCAGCAGCCCACGGGACAGGGGCGCCGAGCAGTACTTC
TRBV5-4	TRBD2	-	TRBJ2-1	CASSLDPGTSNNEQFF	TGTGCCAGCAGCTTGGACCCCGGGACTAGCAACAATGAGCAGTTCTTC
TRBV11-2	-	-	TRBJ2-7	CASSPARGQREVYEQYF	TGTGCCAGCAGTCCTGCCCGAGGACAGCGGGAAGTTTACGAGCAGTACTTC
TRBV13	TRBD2	once	TRBJ2-2	CASSRGRPGELFF	TGTGCCAGCAGCCGCGGGAGGCCCGGGGAGCTGTTTTTT
TRBV2	-	-	TRBJ2-1	CASRPPGHRNEQFF	TGTGCCAGCAGACCCCCTGGACACCGGAATGAGCAGTTCTTC
TRBV5-4	TRBD1	-	TRBJ1-1	CASSSNRGNTEAFF	TGTGCCAGCAGCTCTAACAGGGGGAACACTGAAGCTTTCTTT
TRBV20-1	-	once	TRBJ1-2	CSASHSYGYTF	TGCAGTGCTAGCCACTCCTATGGCTACACCTTC
TRBV6-6	TRBD1	-	TRBJ1-1	CASSSGTGTTEAFF	TGTGCCAGCAGTTCCGGGACAGGGACCACTGAAGCTTTCTTT
TRBV9	-	-	TRBJ2-5	CASSVEGIPQETQYF	TGTGCCAGCAGCGTAGAGGGGATTCCCCAAGAGACCCAGTACTTC
TRBV21-1	-	once	TRBJ1-1	CASTGISNTEAFF	TGTGCCAGCACCGGGATTTCGAACACTGAAGCTTTCTTT
TRBV19	TRBD2	-	TRBJ2-7	CASSSGGAEQYF	TGTGCCAGTTCAAGCGGGGGTGCCGAGCAGTACTTC
TRBV7-3	-	-	TRBJ2-7	CASSFLPGKSYEQYF	TGTGCCAGCAGCTTCCTTCCAGGAAAATCCTACGAGCAGTACTTC
TRBV2	-	-	TRBJ1-6	CASCRTLDSYSPLHF	TGTGCCAGCTGCCGAACCCTGGACAGTTATTCACCCCTCCACTTT
TRBV30	-	-	TRBJ1-5	CAWTGNFNQPQHF	TGTGCCTGGACAGGGAACTTCAATCAGCCCCAGCATTTT
TRBV6-5	-	-	TRBJ1-4	CASTRRTGNEKLFF	TGTGCCAGCACCAGACGGACGGGGAATGAAAAACTGTTTTTT
TRBV20-1	-	once	TRBJ2-1	CSARLAEQFF	TGCAGTGCTAGACTAGCAGAGCAGTTCTTC
TRBV4-1	TRBD2	-	TRBJ2-3	CASSAASGSPDTQYF	TGCGCCAGCAGCGCGGCTAGCGGGAGCCCAGATACGCAGTATTTT
TRBV5-6	-	-	TRBJ2-3	CASSGGLSDTQYF	TGTGCCAGCAGCGGGGGACTTTCAGATACGCAGTATTTT
TRBV4-2	TRBD1	-	TRBJ1-6	CASSPDRVWDNSPLHF	TGTGCCAGCAGCCCAGACAGGGTTTGGGATAATTCACCCCTCCACTTT
TRBV18	TRBD1	few	TRBJ2-2	CASASRGDSYTGELFF	TGTGCCAGCGCAAGCCGAGGGGACAGTTACACCGGGGAGCTGTTTTTT
TRBV6-5	-	-	TRBJ2-7	CASSPRETYEQYF	TGTGCCAGCAGTCCTCGGGAGACCTACGAGCAGTACTTC
TRBV3-1/TRBV3-2	TRBD1	-	TRBJ2-7	CASSMTGAEYEQYF	TGTGCCAGCAGTATGACAGGGGCCGAGTACGAGCAGTACTTC
TRBV6-5	-	-	TRBJ2-3	CASSSPPNPVTDTQYF	TGTGCCAGCAGTTCCCCTCCCAACCCGGTTACAGATACGCAGTATTTT
TRBV5-1	-	-	TRBJ1-1	CASSLAPGVGTEAFF	TGCGCCAGCAGCTTGGCCCCGGGGGTGGGCACTGAAGCTTTCTTT
TRBV25-1	TRBD2	-	TRBJ2-1	CERTSPSSYNEQFF	TGTGAAAGGACTAGCCCAAGCTCCTACAATGAGCAGTTCTTC
TRBV9	TRBD1	-	TRBJ2-2	CASSQTGATGELFF	TGTGCCAGCAGCCAAACAGGGGCCACCGGGGAGCTGTTTTTT
TRBV18	-	-	TRBJ2-7	CASSPSRSYEQYF	TGTGCCAGCTCACCATCTCGTTCCTACGAGCAGTACTTC
TRBV18	TRBD1	-	TRBJ2-7	CASSLLDREKYF	TGTGCCAGCTCACTCCTCGACAGGGAAAAGTACTTC